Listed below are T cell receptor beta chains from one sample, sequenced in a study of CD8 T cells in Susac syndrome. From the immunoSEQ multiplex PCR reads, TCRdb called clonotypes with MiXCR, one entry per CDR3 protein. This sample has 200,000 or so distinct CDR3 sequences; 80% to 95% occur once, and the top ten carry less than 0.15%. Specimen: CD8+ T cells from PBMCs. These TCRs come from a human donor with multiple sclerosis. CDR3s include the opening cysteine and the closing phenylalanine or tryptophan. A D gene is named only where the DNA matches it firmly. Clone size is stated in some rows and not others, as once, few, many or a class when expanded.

TGTGCCAGCAGTTACACCGGGGGACTAGCGGGGTTCTACGAGCAGTACTTC	CASSYTGGLAGFYEQYF	NA	TRBD2	TRBV6-2/TRBV6-3	TRBJ2-7
TGTGCCAGCAGCCGCTTTACAGATACGCAGTATTTT	CASSRFTDTQYF	NA	NA	TRBV7-9	TRBJ2-3
TGTGCTAGTGGTTTCGTGGGGTCGAACACTGAAGCTTTCTTT	CASGFVGSNTEAFF	NA	NA	TRBV12-5	TRBJ1-1
TGTGCCAGCAGGAGGGTGGCGGGGGGGAGCCAAGAGACCCAGTACTTC	CASRRVAGGSQETQYF	NA	TRBD2	TRBV12-3/TRBV12-4	TRBJ2-5
TGTGCCATCAGTGAGTGGGGGACGTACACTCCCCTAGCGGGAGATGTAATGGGCGAGCAGTACTTC	CAISEWGTYTPLAGDVMGEQYF	NA	TRBD2	TRBV10-3	TRBJ2-7
TGCAGTGCGCCGGGACTAACCAATGAGCAGTTCTTC	CSAPGLTNEQFF	NA	TRBD2	TRBV20-1	TRBJ2-1
TGTGCCGCCCGGACTAGCGGTTTCCAAGAGACCCAGTACTTC	CAARTSGFQETQYF	NA	NA	TRBV21-1	TRBJ2-5
TGTGCCAGCAGCGTAAACCCAACCGGTGGGGAGAACTATGGCTACACCTTC	CASSVNPTGGENYGYTF	NA	NA	TRBV9	TRBJ1-2
TGTGCCAGCTGGGACAGGTGGAAGGGGGCCGGGGAGCTGTTTTTT	CASWDRWKGAGELFF	once	TRBD1	TRBV12-3/TRBV12-4	TRBJ2-2
TGTGCCAGCAGCCACACGTCCGGCACAGATACGCAGTATTTT	CASSHTSGTDTQYF	NA	NA	TRBV12-3/TRBV12-4	TRBJ2-3
TGTGCCAGCAGTCCCCGAACCGGACTAGCCCCTGACGATGAGCAGTTCTTC	CASSPRTGLAPDDEQFF	once	TRBD2	TRBV6-1	TRBJ2-1
TGTGCCAGCAGCGAAACCTTAGCCACTGAAGCTTTCTTT	CASSETLATEAFF	NA	NA	TRBV9	TRBJ1-1
TGTGCCAGCAGCACCCCGACAGTCGACACCGGGGAGCTGTTTTTT	CASSTPTVDTGELFF	NA	NA	TRBV7-2	TRBJ2-2
TGTGCCAGCAGCAAAGCCCCAGGGAAGAGCTCCTACGAGCAGTACTTC	CASSKAPGKSSYEQYF	NA	NA	TRBV21-1	TRBJ2-7
TGTGCCAGCAGTGTCTCTTGGTACGAAGCTTTCTTT	CASSVSWYEAFF	NA	NA	TRBV12-3/TRBV12-4	TRBJ1-1
TGCGCCAGCAGCCAAGGGGCTACGGGCGGTCTAGACGAGCAGTACTTC	CASSQGATGGLDEQYF	NA	NA	TRBV4-1	TRBJ2-7
TGTGCCAGCAGCTTACAAGGACAGATAAACACCATATATTTT	CASSLQGQINTIYF	NA	NA	TRBV11-2	TRBJ1-3
TGCGCCAGCCGACCAGCGGTATACAATGAGCAGTTCTTC	CASRPAVYNEQFF	NA	NA	TRBV23-1	TRBJ2-1
TGTGCCTTTAGCGGCTTCGGGGGGAATGAGCAGTTCTTC	CAFSGFGGNEQFF	NA	TRBD2	TRBV5-4	TRBJ2-1
TGTGCCAGCAGCCAAGGGACCGGGAACAATGAGCAGTTCTTC	CASSQGTGNNEQFF	NA	NA	TRBV3-1	TRBJ2-1
TGTGCCTGGAGCCAGGTCCTCTGGGGAGGGGGGCAAAACACTGAAGCTTTCTTT	CAWSQVLWGGGQNTEAFF	NA	NA	TRBV30	TRBJ1-1
TGTGCCAGTAGTATAGGTTACAGGGCTGAAGCTTTCTTT	CASSIGYRAEAFF	NA	NA	TRBV19	TRBJ1-1
TGTGCCAGCAGCCCGACGGGGACAGGGGATGGCTACACCTTC	CASSPTGTGDGYTF	NA	TRBD1	TRBV9	TRBJ1-2
TGCGCCAGCGGAATAGCGGGAGTTTTAAATGAGCAGTTCTTC	CASGIAGVLNEQFF	NA	TRBD2	TRBV10-2	TRBJ2-1
TGCGCCAGCAGCCAACTCGGACAGTCCAAAAACATTCAGTACTTC	CASSQLGQSKNIQYF	NA	NA	TRBV4-1	TRBJ2-4
TGCAGCGTTGGGCAGGGCGTCTACGAGCAGTACTTC	CSVGQGVYEQYF	NA	NA	TRBV29-1	TRBJ2-7
TGTGCCTGGAATTCTGGGGTGAGGAACACTGAAGCTTTCTTT	CAWNSGVRNTEAFF	NA	NA	TRBV30	TRBJ1-1
TGTGCCAGTAGTGATCTTCTTAGCGGGAGGGCCGTCAGCAATGAGCAGTTCTTC	CASSDLLSGRAVSNEQFF	once	TRBD2	TRBV19	TRBJ2-1
TGCGCCAGCAGCTTGGATGAAGGGAGGCGAGAGACCCAGTACTTC	CASSLDEGRRETQYF	NA	NA	TRBV5-1	TRBJ2-5
TGTGCCAGCACTAGCCCGACGACAGGGTTGGAGACCCAGTACTTC	CASTSPTTGLETQYF	NA	TRBD1	TRBV2	TRBJ2-5
TGCGCCAGCAGCCAAGATGGGGGCTTCTTCCCCGGGGAGCTGTTTTTT	CASSQDGGFFPGELFF	NA	NA	TRBV4-3	TRBJ2-2
TGTGCCAGCAGGGACGGATATAGCAATCAGCCCCAGCATTTT	CASRDGYSNQPQHF	NA	NA	TRBV2	TRBJ1-5
TGTGCCAGCTCACCGGGGACTAGCGGGCAAGAGACCCAGTACTTC	CASSPGTSGQETQYF	NA	TRBD2	TRBV12-3/TRBV12-4	TRBJ2-5
TGCGCCAGCAGGGAGGGACAGGGGCGGGATGAGCAGTTCTTC	CASREGQGRDEQFF	once	TRBD1	TRBV10-2	TRBJ2-1
TGCGCCAGCAGCCAACTCCGGGACAGGTTAACTAATGAAAAACTGTTTTTT	CASSQLRDRLTNEKLFF	NA	TRBD1	TRBV4-3	TRBJ1-4
TGTGCCAGCAGGCCGGACAGAAATCAGCCCCAGCATTTT	CASRPDRNQPQHF	few	NA	TRBV12-3/TRBV12-4	TRBJ1-5
TGTGCCAGCAGCGCCACGGGAGCGAAAGGTTTGAAGGCTGAAGCTTTCTTT	CASSATGAKGLKAEAFF	NA	NA	TRBV9	TRBJ1-1
TGTGCCAGCAGCTTCGGACAGGGAGCATCGGCCCAGCATTTT	CASSFGQGASAQHF	once	TRBD1	TRBV5-6	TRBJ1-5
TGTGCCATCAGTGGACTAGCGGGAGCAGATACGCAGTATTTT	CAISGLAGADTQYF	NA	TRBD2	TRBV10-3	TRBJ2-3
TGTGCCAGGTGGGGTTACACCTTC	CARWGYTF	NA	NA	TRBV2	TRBJ1-2
TGTGCCAGCAGTCCCCACGGCGGGGAGCTGTTTTTT	CASSPHGGELFF	NA	NA	TRBV12-3/TRBV12-4	TRBJ2-2
TGTGCCAGCTCATCGGCCAGTGGGTTGCAAGAGACCCAGTACTTC	CASSSASGLQETQYF	NA	NA	TRBV9	TRBJ2-5
TGTGCCAGCAGCGACGCAGGGACAGCGGGTGAAGCTTTCTTT	CASSDAGTAGEAFF	NA	TRBD1	TRBV25-1	TRBJ1-1
TGTGCTAGTGGTTCGATAGCGTTCTCCTACAATGAGCAGTTCTTC	CASGSIAFSYNEQFF	NA	NA	TRBV12-5	TRBJ2-1
TGCAGCGTTGAACTCACCGGAGGGGCCTACGAGCAGTACTTC	CSVELTGGAYEQYF	NA	NA	TRBV29-1	TRBJ2-7
TGTGCCTGGACAAGGGAGACACCAGATACGCAGTATTTT	CAWTRETPDTQYF	NA	NA	TRBV30	TRBJ2-3
TGTGCCAGCAGCTTAGAATTGACGGTATACAATGAGCAGTTCTTC	CASSLELTVYNEQFF	NA	NA	TRBV7-2	TRBJ2-1
TGTGCCAGCAGCCAAGGACTAGCTGCCCAAGAGACCCAGTACTTC	CASSQGLAAQETQYF	NA	TRBD2	TRBV9	TRBJ2-5
TGTGCCAGCTCGTCACTAGCGGTCTACGAGCAGTACTTC	CASSSLAVYEQYF	NA	TRBD2	TRBV6-6	TRBJ2-7
TGTGCCAGCAGCGATCCGTTGAATGAGCAGTTCTTC	CASSDPLNEQFF	NA	NA	TRBV13	TRBJ2-1
TGTGCCTCCGCGGCGACAGGCAATGAGCAGTTCTTC	CASAATGNEQFF	NA	NA	TRBV30	TRBJ2-1
TGTGCCAGCAGCTTGCTTTTCGACTATGGCTACACCTTC	CASSLLFDYGYTF	NA	NA	TRBV5-6	TRBJ1-2
TGTGCCAGCAGCCCCCACCCCAGTCGGAACACTGAAGCTTTCTTT	CASSPHPSRNTEAFF	NA	NA	TRBV7-9	TRBJ1-1
TGCGCCAGCAGCTTGTTACGGCAGAACACTGAAGCTTTCTTT	CASSLLRQNTEAFF	few	NA	TRBV5-1	TRBJ1-1
TGTGCCAGCAGCCAAGATCGGGGATCGGGGTTGGCCAAAAACATTCAGTACTTC	CASSQDRGSGLAKNIQYF	NA	NA	TRBV3-1	TRBJ2-4